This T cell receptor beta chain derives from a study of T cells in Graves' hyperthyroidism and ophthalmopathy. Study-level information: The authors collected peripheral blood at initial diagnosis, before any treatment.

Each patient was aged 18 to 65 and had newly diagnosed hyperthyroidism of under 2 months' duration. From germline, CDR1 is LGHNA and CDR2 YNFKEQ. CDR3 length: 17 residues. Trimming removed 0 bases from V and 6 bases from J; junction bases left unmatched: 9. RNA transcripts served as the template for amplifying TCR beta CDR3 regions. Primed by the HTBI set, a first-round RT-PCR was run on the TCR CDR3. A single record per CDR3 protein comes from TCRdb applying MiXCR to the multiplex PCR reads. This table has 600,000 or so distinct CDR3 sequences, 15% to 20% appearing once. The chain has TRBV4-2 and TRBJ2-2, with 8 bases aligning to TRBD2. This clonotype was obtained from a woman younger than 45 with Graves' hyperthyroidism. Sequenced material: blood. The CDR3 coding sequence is TGTGCCAGCAGCCAAGAACCGGGCGGGAGGATCTCCGGGGAGCTGTTTTTT. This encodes CASSQEPGGRISGELFF.